This TCR beta chain was sequenced in a study of cytomegalovirus exposure and HLA in healthy donors. Study-level information: Of all 400 or so donors who were genotyped, 75% to 90% belonged to the Caucasian-associated ancestry cluster. Notes on the study in general: In a later analysis, TCR beta V- and J-gene trimming showed a link to a missense DCLRE1C variant.

Researchers ran the PCR with 60 Vbeta and 13 Jbeta primers. Per the authors' pipeline: An analysis that came later counted 80 million or so unique TCR beta chains, 10 million to 11 million shared. Clones were read by immunoSEQ multiplex PCR, and TCRdb kept only the in-frame ones, dropping some. V and J calls and clone size are as listed in that table; D and trimming were resolved from the DNA. The data show tens of thousands of clones, and the top ten clones hold 0.58%. Remarks on this clone: Its antigen is unknown.

The sample was PBMCs. The TCR sequence derives from a man aged 50 or older in good health and CMV-seronegative.

CDR3 in amino acids: CASSPGGVISGELFF. The CDR3 DNA is TGCGCCAGCTCCCCAGGGGGCGTTATTTCCGGGGAGCTGTTTTTT. The chain has TRBV5-1 and TRBJ2-2; 8 nucleotides agree with TRBD1. Germline-derived CDR1 and CDR2 are SGHRS and YFSETQ. CDR3 length: 15 amino acids. V was clipped by 7 bases and J by 6 bases; unmatched bases: 11.